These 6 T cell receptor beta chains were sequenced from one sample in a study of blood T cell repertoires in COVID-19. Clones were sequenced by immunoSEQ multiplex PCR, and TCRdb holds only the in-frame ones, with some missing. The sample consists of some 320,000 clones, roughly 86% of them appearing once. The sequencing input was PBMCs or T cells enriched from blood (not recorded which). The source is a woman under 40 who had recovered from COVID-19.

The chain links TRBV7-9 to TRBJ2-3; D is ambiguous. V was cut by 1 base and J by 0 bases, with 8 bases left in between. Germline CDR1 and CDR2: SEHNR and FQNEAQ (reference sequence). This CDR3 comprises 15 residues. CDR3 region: CASSLGRASTDTQYF. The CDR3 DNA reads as TGTGCCAGCAGCTTAGGGCGAGCGAGCACAGATACGCAGTATTTT.

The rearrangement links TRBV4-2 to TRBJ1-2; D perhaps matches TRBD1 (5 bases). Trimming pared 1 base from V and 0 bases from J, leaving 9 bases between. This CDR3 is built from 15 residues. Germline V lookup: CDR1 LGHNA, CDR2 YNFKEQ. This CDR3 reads CASSQVDTANYGYTF. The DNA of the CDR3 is TGTGCCAGCAGCCAAGTGGACACCGCTAACTATGGCTACACCTTC.

CDR3 nucleotide sequence: TGTGCCAGTAGTATCCGGCAGGAGAACACTGAAGCTTTCTTT. Residues: CASSIRQENTEAFF. This chain uses TRBV19 with TRBJ1-1; unclear D gene. Germline loops: CDR1 LNHDA, CDR2 SQIVND (reference sequence). The CDR3 has 14 residues. V shed 3 bases and J shed 1 base, with 9 bases lying between them. Full variable domain (remainder filled in from reference TRBV19 and TRBJ1-1): DGGITQSPKYLFRKEGQNVTLSCEQNLNHDAMYWYRQDPGQGLRLIYYSQIVNDFQKGDIAEGYSVSREKKESFPLTVTSAQKNPTAFYLCASSIRQENTEAFFGQGTRLTVV.

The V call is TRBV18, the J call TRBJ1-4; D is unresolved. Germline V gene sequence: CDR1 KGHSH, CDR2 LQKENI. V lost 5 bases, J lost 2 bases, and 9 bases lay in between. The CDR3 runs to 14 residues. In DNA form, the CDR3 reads TGTGCCAGCTCAACTTCAAGTACTAATGAAAAACTGTTTTTT. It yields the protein CASSTSSTNEKLFF.

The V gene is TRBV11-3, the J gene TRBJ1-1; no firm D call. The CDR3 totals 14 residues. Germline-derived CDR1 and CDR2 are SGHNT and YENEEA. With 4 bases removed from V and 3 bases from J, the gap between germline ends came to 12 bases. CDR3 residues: CASSYAGGDTEAFF. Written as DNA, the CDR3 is TGTGCCAGCAGCTACGCGGGTGGGGACACTGAAGCTTTCTTT. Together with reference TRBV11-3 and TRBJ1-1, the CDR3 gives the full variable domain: EAGVVQSPRYKIIEKKQPVAFWCNPISGHNTLYWYLQNLGQGPELLIRYENEEAVDDSQLPKDRFSAERLKGVDSTLKIQPAELGDSAVYLCASSYAGGDTEAFFGQGTRLTVV.

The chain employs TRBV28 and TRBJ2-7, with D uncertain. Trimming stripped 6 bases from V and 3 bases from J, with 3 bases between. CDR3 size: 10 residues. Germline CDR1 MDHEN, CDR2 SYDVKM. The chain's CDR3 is CASSNYEQYF. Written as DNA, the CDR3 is TGTGCCAGCAGCAACTACGAGCAGTACTTC.